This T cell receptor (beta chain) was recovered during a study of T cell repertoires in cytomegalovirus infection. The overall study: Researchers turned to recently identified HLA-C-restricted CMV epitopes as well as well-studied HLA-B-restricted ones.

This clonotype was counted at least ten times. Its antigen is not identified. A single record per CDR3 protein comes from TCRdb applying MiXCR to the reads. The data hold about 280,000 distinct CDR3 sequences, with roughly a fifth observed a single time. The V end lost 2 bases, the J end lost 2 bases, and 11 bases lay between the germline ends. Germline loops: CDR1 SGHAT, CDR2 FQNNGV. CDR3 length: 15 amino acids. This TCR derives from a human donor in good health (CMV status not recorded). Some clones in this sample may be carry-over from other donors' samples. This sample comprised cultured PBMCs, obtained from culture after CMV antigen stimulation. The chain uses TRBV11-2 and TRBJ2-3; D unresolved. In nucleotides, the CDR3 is TGTGCCAGCAGCTTAATGGGCGGATTCACAGATACGCAGTATTTT. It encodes CASSLMGGFTDTQYF. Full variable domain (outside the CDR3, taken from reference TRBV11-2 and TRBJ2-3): EAGVAQSPRYKIIEKRQSVAFWCNPISGHATLYWYQQILGQGPKLLIQFQNNGVVDDSQLPKDRFSAERLKGVDSTLKIQPAKLEDSAVYLCASSLMGGFTDTQYFGPGTRLTVL.